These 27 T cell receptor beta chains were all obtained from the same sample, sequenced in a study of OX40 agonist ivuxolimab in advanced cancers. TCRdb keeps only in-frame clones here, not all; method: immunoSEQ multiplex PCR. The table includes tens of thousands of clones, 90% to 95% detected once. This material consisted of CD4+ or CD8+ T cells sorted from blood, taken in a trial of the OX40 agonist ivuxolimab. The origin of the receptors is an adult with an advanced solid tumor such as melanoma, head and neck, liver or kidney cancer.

The CDR3 bases are TGTGCCACCAGCAGAGGAAGGGCGAATGAGCAGTTCTTC. This gives the protein CATSRGRANEQFF. The chain is built from TRBV15 and TRBJ2-1; D not resolved. From germline, CDR1 is LNHNV and CDR2 YYDKDF (reference sequence). V dropped 1 base and J dropped 7 bases, with 8 bases sitting between them. The CDR3 runs to 13 residues.

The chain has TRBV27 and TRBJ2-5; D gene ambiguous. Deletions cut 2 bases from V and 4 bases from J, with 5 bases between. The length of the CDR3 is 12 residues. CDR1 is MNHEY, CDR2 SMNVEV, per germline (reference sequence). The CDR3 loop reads CASSLIRETQYF. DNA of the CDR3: TGTGCCAGCAGTTTAATCAGAGAGACCCAGTACTTC.

CDR3 sequence reads: CASSVSTGLASYEQYF. The CDR3 DNA sequence: TGTGCCAGCAGTGTCTCCACGGGACTAGCGTCCTACGAGCAGTACTTC. The genes are TRBV25-1 and TRBJ2-7, with TRBD2 identical over 10 bases. CDR3 length: 16 residues. Per germline, CDR1 MGHDK and CDR2 SYGVNS. Trimming at V came to 4 bases and at J to 1 base, leaving 7 bases not matched to a gene.

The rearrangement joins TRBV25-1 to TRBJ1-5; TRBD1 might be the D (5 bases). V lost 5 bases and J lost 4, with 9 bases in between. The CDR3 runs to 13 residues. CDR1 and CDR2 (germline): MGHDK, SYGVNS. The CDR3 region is CASSRGDNQPQHF. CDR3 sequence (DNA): TGTGCCAGCAGTAGGGGAGATAATCAGCCCCAGCATTTT.

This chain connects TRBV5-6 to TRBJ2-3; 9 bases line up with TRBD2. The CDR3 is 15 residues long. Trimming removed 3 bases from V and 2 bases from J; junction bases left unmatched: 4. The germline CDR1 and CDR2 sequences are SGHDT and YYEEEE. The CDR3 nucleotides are TGTGCCAGCAGCTCATTAGCGGGAGACACAGATACGCAGTATTTT. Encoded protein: CASSSLAGDTDTQYF.

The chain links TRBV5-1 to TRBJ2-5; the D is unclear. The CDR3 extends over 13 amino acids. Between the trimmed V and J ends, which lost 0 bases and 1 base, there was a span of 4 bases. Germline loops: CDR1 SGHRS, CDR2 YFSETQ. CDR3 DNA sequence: TGCGCCAGCAGCTTGGACAGCCAAGAGACCCAGTACTTC. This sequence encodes CASSLDSQETQYF. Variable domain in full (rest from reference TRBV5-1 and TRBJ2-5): KAGVTQTPRYLIKTRGQQVTLSCSPISGHRSVSWYQQTPGQGLQFLFEYFSETQRNKGNFPGRFSGRQFSNSRSEMNVSTLELGDSALYLCASSLDSQETQYFGPGTRLLVL.

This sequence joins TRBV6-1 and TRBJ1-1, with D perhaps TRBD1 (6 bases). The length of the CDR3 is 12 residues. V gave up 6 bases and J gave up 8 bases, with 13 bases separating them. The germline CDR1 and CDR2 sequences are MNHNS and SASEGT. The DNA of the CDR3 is TGTGCCAGCAGCACTCCCCAGGGGGAAGCTTTCTTT. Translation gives CASSTPQGEAFF.

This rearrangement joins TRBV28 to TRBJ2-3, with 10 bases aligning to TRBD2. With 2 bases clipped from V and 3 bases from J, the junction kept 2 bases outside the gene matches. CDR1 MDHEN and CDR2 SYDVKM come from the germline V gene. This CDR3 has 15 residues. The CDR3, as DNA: TGTGCCAGCAGTTTAAGGACTAGCGGAACAGATACGCAGTATTTT. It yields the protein CASSLRTSGTDTQYF.

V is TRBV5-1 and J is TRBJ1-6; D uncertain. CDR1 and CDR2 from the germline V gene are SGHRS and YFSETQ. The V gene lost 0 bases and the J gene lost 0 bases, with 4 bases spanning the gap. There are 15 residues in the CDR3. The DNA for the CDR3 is TGCGCCAGCAGCTTGGGGAGCTCCTATAATTCACCCCTCCACTTT. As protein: CASSLGSSYNSPLHF.

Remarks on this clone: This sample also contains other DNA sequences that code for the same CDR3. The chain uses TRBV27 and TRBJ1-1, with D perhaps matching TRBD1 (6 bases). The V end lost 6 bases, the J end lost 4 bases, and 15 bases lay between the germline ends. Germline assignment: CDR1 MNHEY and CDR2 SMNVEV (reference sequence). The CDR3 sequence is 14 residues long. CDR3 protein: CASRGQTGATEAFF. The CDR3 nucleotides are TGTGCCAGCAGGGGCCAAACGGGGGCCACTGAAGCTTTCTTT.

Here the CDR3 reads CASSLEGWGEKLFF. The CDR3 region has the DNA TGTGCCAGCAGCTTAGAAGGTTGGGGTGAAAAACTGTTTTTT. The V gene is TRBV7-6, the J gene TRBJ1-4, with no clear D. The CDR3 length is 14 residues. V shed 1 base and J shed 7 bases, with 10 bases lying between them. Germline CDR1 and CDR2: SGHVS and FNYEAQ.

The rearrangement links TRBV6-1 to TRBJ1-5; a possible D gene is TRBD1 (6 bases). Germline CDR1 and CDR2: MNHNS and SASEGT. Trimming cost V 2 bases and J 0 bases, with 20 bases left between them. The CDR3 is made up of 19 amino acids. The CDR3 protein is CASSEISGVIMYSNQPQHF. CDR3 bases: TGTGCCAGCAGTGAAATCTCAGGGGTGATTATGTATAGCAATCAGCCCCAGCATTTT.

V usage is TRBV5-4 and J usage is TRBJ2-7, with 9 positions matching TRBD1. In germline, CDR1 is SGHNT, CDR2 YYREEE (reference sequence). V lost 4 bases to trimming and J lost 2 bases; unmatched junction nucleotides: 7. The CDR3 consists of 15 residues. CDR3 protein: CASSPRTGEAYEQYF. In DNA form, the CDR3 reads TGTGCCAGCAGCCCCAGGACAGGGGAGGCCTACGAGCAGTACTTC.

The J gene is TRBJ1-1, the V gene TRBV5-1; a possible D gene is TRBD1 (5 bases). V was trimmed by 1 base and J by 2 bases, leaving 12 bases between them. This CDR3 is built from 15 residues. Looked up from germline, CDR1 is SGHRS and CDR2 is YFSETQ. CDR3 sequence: CASSLSQGQNTEAFF. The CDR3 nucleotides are TGCGCCAGCAGCTTGTCGCAGGGCCAAAACACTGAAGCTTTCTTT.

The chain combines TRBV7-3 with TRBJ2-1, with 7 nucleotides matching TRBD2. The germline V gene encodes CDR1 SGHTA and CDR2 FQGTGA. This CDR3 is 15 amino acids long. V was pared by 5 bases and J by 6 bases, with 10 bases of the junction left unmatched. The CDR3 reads CASSPGTSGANEQFF. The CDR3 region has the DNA TGTGCCAGCAGCCCCGGTACAAGCGGGGCCAATGAGCAGTTCTTC.

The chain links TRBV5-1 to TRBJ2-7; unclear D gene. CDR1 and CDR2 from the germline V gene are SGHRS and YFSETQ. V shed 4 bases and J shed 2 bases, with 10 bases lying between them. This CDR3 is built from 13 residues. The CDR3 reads CASSIYYPYEQYF. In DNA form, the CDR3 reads TGCGCCAGCAGCATATACTACCCCTACGAGCAGTACTTC.

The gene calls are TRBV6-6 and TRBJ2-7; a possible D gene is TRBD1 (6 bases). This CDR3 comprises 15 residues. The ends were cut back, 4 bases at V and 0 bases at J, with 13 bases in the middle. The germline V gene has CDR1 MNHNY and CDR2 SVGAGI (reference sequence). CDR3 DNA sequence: TGTGCCAGCAGTTCGGACAGAAAAATCTCCTACGAGCAGTACTTC. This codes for CASSSDRKISYEQYF.

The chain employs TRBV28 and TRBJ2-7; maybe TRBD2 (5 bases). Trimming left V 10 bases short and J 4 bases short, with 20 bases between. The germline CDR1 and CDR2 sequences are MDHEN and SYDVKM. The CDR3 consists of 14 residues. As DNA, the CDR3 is TGTGCCACCCACGCTGAGGGTCTCTCGTACGAGCAGTACTTC. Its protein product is CATHAEGLSYEQYF.

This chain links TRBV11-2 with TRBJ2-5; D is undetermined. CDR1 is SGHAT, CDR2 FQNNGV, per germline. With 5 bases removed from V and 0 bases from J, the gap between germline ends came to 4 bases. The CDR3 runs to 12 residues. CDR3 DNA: TGTGCCAGCAGCCCATACCAAGAGACCCAGTACTTC. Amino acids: CASSPYQETQYF.

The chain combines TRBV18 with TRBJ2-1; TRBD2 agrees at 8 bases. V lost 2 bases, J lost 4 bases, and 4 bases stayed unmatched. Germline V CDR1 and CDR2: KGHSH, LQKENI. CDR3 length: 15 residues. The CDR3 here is CASSPVAGGYNEQFF. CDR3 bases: TGTGCCAGCTCACCAGTGGCGGGAGGATACAATGAGCAGTTCTTC.

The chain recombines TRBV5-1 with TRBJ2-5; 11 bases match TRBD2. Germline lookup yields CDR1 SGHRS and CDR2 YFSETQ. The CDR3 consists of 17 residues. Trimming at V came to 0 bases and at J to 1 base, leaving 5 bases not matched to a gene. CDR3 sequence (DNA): TGCGCCAGCAGCTTGGAAGCTAGCGGGGGGTCCCAAGAGACCCAGTACTTC. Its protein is CASSLEASGGSQETQYF.

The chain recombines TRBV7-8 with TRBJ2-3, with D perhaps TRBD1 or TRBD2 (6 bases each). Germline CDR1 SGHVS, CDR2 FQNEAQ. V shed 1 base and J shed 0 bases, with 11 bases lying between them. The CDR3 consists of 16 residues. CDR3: CASSLVLGGSTDTQYF. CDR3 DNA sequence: TGTGCCAGCAGCTTAGTCCTAGGGGGGAGCACAGATACGCAGTATTTT.

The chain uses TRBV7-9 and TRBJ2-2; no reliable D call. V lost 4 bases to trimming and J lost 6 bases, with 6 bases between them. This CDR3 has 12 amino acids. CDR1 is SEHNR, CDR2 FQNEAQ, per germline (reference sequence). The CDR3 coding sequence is TGTGCCAGCAGCTGGTCAGCCGGGGAGCTGTTTTTT. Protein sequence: CASSWSAGELFF.

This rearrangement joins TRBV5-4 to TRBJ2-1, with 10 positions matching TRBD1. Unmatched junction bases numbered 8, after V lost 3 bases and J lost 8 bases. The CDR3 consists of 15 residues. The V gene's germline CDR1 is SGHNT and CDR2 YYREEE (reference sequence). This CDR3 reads CASSSRTGGSDEQFF. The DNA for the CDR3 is TGTGCCAGCAGCTCCCGGACAGGGGGTAGCGATGAGCAGTTCTTC.

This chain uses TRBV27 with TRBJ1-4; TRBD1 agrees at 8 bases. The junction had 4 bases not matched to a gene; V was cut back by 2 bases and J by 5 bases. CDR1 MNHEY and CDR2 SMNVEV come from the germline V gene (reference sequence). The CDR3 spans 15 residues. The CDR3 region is CASSLTGGTNEKLFF. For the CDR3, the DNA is TGTGCCAGCAGTTTAACAGGGGGAACGAATGAAAAACTGTTTTTT.

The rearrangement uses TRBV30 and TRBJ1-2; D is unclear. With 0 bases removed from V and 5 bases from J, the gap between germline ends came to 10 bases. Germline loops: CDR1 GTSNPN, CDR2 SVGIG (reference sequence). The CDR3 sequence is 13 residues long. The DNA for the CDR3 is TGTGCCTGGAGTGTACTTGGCAGTTATGGCTACACCTTC. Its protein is CAWSVLGSYGYTF.

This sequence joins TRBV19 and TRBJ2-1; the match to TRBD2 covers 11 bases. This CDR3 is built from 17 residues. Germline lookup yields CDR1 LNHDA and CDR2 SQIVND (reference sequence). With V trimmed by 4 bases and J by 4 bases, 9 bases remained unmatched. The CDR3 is CASSTGPGLAVYNEQFF. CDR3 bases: TGTGCCAGTAGTACCGGGCCGGGACTAGCGGTATACAATGAGCAGTTCTTC.